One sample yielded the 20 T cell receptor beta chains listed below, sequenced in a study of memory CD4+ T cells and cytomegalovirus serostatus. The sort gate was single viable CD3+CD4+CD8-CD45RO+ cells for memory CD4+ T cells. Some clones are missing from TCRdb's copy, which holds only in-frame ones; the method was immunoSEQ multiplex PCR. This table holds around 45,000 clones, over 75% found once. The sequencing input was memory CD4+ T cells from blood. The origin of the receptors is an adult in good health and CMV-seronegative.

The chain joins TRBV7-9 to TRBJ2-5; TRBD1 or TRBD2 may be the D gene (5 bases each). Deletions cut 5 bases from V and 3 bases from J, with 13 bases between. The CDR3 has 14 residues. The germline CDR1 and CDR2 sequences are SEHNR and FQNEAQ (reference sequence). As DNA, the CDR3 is TGTGCCAGCAGCATTGGACGAGGGGAAGAGACCCAGTACTTC. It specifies CASSIGRGEETQYF.

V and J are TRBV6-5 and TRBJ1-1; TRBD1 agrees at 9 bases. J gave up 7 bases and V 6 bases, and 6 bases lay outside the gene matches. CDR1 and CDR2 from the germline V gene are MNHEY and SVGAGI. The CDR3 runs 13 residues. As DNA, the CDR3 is TGTGCCAGCAGATGGGACAGGGTCGGTGAAGCTTTCTTT. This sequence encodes CASRWDRVGEAFF.

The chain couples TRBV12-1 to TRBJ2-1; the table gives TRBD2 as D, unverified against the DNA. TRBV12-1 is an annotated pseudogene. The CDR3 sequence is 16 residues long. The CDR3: CASSTVLAGAGNEQFF. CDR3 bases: TGTGCCAGCAGCACCGTTCTAGCGGGGGCTGGGAATGAGCAGTTCTTC.

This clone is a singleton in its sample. The CDR3 reads CASSERYEKLFF. The DNA of the CDR3 is TGTGCCAGCAGTGAAAGATATGAAAAACTGTTTTTT. The rearrangement links TRBV6-1 to TRBJ1-4, with D uncertain. Trimming stripped 2 bases from V and 6 bases from J, with 4 bases between. The length of the CDR3 is 12 residues. In germline, CDR1 is MNHNS, CDR2 SASEGT.

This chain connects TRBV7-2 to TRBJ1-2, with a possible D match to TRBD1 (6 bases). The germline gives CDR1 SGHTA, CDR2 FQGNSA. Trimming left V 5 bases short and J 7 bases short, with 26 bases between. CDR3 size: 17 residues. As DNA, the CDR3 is TGTGCCAGCAGCCACCAGCCCACGCGGACAGATTTTACTGGCTACACCTTC. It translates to CASSHQPTRTDFTGYTF.

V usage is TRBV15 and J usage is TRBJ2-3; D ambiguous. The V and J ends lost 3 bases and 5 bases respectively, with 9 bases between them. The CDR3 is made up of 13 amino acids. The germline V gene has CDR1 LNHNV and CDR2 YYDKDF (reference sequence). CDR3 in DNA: TGTGCCACCAGCAGGAACAAAGGAGATACGCAGTATTTT. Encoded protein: CATSRNKGDTQYF.

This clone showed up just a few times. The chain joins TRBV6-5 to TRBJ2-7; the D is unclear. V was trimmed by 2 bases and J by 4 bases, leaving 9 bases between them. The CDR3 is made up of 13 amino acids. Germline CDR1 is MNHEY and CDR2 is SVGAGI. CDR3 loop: CASSYNYGYEQYF. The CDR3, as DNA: TGTGCCAGCAGTTACAATTACGGTTACGAGCAGTACTTC.

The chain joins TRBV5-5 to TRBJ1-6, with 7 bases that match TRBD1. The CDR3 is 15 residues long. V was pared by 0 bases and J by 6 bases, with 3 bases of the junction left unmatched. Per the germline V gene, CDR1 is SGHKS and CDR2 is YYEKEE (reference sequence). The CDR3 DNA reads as TGTGCCAGCAGCTTGGGAGACAGGGTTAATTCACCCCTCCACTTT. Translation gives CASSLGDRVNSPLHF.

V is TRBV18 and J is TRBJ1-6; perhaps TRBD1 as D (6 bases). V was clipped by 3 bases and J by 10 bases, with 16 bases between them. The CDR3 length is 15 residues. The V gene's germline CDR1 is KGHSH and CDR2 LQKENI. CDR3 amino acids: CASSPLSRGESPLHF. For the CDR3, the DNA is TGTGCCAGCTCACCCCTCTCCAGGGGAGAATCACCCCTCCACTTT. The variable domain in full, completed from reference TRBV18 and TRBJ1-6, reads NAGVMQNPRHLVRRRGQEARLRCSPMKGHSHVYWYRQLPEEGLKFMVYLQKENIIDESGMPKERFSAEFPKEGPSILRIQQVVRGDSAAYFCASSPLSRGESPLHFGNGTRLTVT.

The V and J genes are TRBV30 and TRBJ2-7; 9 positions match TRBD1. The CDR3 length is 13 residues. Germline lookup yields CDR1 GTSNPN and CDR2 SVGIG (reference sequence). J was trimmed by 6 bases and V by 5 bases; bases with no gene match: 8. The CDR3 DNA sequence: TGTGCCTGGTCCGGGACAGGGAAGGGCGAGCAGTACTTC. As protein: CAWSGTGKGEQYF.

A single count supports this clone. The CDR3 loop is CASSPRTGGGTGELFF. CDR3 sequence (DNA): TGTGCCAGCAGCCCAAGGACAGGGGGCGGCACCGGGGAGCTGTTTTTT. The chain uses TRBV11-2 and TRBJ2-2; 11 bases are shared with TRBD1. CDR1 and CDR2 (germline): SGHAT, FQNNGV. V lost 5 bases to trimming and J lost 4 bases; unmatched junction nucleotides: 6. This CDR3 is built from 16 residues.

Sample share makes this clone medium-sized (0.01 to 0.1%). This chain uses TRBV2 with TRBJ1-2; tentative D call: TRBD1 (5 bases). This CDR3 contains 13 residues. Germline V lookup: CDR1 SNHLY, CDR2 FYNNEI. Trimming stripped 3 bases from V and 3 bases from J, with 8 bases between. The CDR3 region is CASSERGDYGYTF. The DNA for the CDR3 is TGTGCCAGCAGTGAGAGGGGAGACTATGGCTACACCTTC.

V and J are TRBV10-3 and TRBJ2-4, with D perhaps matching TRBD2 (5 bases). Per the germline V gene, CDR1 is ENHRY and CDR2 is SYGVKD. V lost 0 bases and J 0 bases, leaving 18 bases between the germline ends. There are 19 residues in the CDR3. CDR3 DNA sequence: TGTGCCATCAGTGAGTCTCGTGGAGGTTCCGTACTAGCCAAAAACATTCAGTACTTC. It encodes CAISESRGGSVLAKNIQYF.

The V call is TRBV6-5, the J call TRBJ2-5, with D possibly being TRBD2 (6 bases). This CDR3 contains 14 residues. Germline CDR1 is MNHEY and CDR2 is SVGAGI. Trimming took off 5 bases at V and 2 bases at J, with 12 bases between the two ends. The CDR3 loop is CASSAPGTQETQYF. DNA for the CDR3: TGTGCCAGCAGTGCCCCGGGGACTCAAGAGACCCAGTACTTC.

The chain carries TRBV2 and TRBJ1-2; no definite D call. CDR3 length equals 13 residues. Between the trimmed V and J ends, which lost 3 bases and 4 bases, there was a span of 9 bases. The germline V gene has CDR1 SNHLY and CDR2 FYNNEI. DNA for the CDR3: TGTGCCAGCAGTGAGGACTTATTCTATGGCTACACCTTC. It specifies CASSEDLFYGYTF.

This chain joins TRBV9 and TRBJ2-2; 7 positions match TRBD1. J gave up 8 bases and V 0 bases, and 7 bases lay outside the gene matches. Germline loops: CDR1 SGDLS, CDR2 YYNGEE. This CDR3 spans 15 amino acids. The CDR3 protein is CASSVDRGRAGELFF. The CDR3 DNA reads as TGTGCCAGCAGCGTAGACAGGGGTCGGGCTGGGGAGCTGTTTTTT.

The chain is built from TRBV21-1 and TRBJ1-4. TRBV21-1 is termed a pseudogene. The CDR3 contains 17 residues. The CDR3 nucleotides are TGTGCCAGCAGCATGGGGTTGGGAGCAGCCGGGTATGAAAAACTGTTTTTT. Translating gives CASSMGLGAAGYEKLFF.

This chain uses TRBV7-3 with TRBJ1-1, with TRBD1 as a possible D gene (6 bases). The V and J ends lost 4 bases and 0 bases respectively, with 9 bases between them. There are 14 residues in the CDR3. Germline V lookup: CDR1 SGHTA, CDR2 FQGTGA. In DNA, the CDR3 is TGTGCCAGCAGCTCCGGACAGATGAACACTGAAGCTTTCTTT. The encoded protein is CASSSGQMNTEAFF.

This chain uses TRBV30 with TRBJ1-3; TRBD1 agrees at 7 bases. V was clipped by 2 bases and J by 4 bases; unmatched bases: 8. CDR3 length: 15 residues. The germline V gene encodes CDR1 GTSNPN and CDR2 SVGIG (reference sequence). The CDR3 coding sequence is TGTGCCTGGAGTTCCGGACAGGTATCCGGAAACACCATATATTTT. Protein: CAWSSGQVSGNTIYF.

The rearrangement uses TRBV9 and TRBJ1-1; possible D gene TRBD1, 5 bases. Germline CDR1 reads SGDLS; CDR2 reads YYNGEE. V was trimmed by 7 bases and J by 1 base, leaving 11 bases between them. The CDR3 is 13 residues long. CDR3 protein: CASSGLRNTEAFF. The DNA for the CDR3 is TGTGCCAGCTCGGGGCTGAGGAACACTGAAGCTTTCTTT.